This TCR beta chain was identified in a study of preoperative IRX-2 immunotherapy in early breast cancer. The treatment is: preoperative locoregional IRX-2 cytokine immunotherapy. Preoperative locoregional IRX-2 cytokine immunotherapy was tested in the phase Ib source study. Using immunoSEQ multiplex PCR, the repertoire was profiled, and TCRdb retains in-frame clones only, with some absent. The table lists tens of thousands of clones, roughly four fifths of them singletons. The specimen was lymph node tissue, collected after IRX-2 immunotherapy. The receptor was derived from a human donor with breast cancer.

CDR3 residues: CASSLDSGGPTVTQYF. Written as DNA, the CDR3 is TGTGCCAGCAGCTTAGACAGCGGGGGGCCGACCGTGACCCAGTACTTC. The chain couples TRBV7-7 to TRBJ2-5; TRBD2 matches 9 bases. Germline V gene sequence: CDR1 SSHAT, CDR2 FNYEAQ (reference sequence). The CDR3 length is 16 residues. J was trimmed by 7 bases and V by 1 base; bases with no gene match: 10. The whole variable domain, filled in from reference TRBV7-7 and TRBJ2-5, reads GAGVSQSPRYKVTKRGQDVTLRCDPISSHATLYWYQQALGQGPEFLTYFNYEAQPDKSGLPSDRFSAERPEGSISTLTIQRTEQRDSAMYRCASSLDSGGPTVTQYFGPGTRLLVL.